The 17 T cell receptor beta chains below all came from one sample that was sequenced in a study of blood T cell repertoires in COVID-19. Generated by immunoSEQ multiplex PCR, the TCRdb table keeps only in-frame clones and is missing some. The table includes some 120,000 clones, roughly three quarters detected once. The specimen sequenced was peripheral blood. Receptor source: a human donor in a cohort sampled during active COVID-19.

The chain uses TRBV5-5 and TRBJ2-7; D ambiguous. Germline CDR1 is SGHKS and CDR2 is YYEKEE (reference sequence). The V gene lost 4 bases and the J gene lost 2 bases, with 4 bases spanning the gap. The CDR3 contains 11 residues. CDR3: CASSQAYEQYF. CDR3 DNA sequence: TGTGCCAGCAGCCAGGCCTACGAGCAGTACTTC.

The chain carries TRBV1 and TRBJ1-4; the table gives TRBD1 as D, unverified against the DNA. TRBV1 is listed as a pseudogene. CDR3 size: 13 residues. CDR3 residues: CTSSQDRSGKLFF. CDR3 DNA sequence: TGCACCAGCAGCCAGGACAGGTCGGGAAAACTGTTTTTT.

The chain recombines TRBV19 with TRBJ2-7; 8 nucleotides align to TRBD1. Germline V gives CDR1 LNHDA, CDR2 SQIVND (reference sequence). The CDR3 sequence is 13 residues long. The trim removed 4 bases at V and 6 bases at J, leaving 5 bases unmatched. CDR3 amino acids: CASSKTGAGEQYF. The CDR3 DNA reads as TGTGCCAGTAGTAAGACAGGGGCTGGCGAGCAGTACTTC.

V usage is TRBV10-3 and J usage is TRBJ1-1; a possible D gene is TRBD1 (6 bases). Germline V gene lookup returns CDR1 ENHRY and CDR2 SYGVKD. The CDR3 is 14 amino acids. Trimming shortened V by 5 bases and J by 1 base, and 11 bases separated the two germline ends. Written as DNA, the CDR3 is TGTGCCATCAGTCAGACAGGAGGGAACACTGAAGCTTTCTTT. This encodes CAISQTGGNTEAFF.

The rearrangement joins TRBV12-3 or TRBV12-4 to TRBJ2-3; D not resolved. Trimming stripped 5 bases from V and 0 bases from J, with 6 bases between. The CDR3 is 13 amino acids. CDR3 coding DNA: TGTGCCAGCAGTAGCCCTAGCACAGATACGCAGTATTTT. This codes for CASSSPSTDTQYF.

CDR3: CASSFLLIGNIQYF. CDR3 bases: TGTGCCAGCAGTTTCCTACTAATCGGCAACATTCAGTACTTC. The rearrangement links TRBV28 to TRBJ2-4; D unclear. The CDR3 is made up of 14 amino acids. Per the germline V gene, CDR1 is MDHEN and CDR2 is SYDVKM. V lost 3 bases to trimming and J lost 7 bases, with 13 bases between them.

This clone was detected a few times. As DNA, the CDR3 is TGTGCCAGCGGAGCCACTTACGAGCAGTACTTC. Its protein is CASGATYEQYF. This rearrangement joins TRBV11-3 to TRBJ2-7; D remains unclear. CDR1 and CDR2 (germline): SGHNT, YENEEA. This CDR3 is 11 amino acids long. The V gene lost 8 bases and the J gene lost 4 bases, with 9 bases spanning the gap.

The chain uses TRBV5-4 and TRBJ2-7; 7 nucleotides line up with TRBD1. With V trimmed by 5 bases and J by 0 bases, 5 bases remained unmatched. This CDR3 region has 14 residues. Per germline, CDR1 SGHNT and CDR2 YYREEE (reference sequence). CDR3 sequence reads: CASRPDRASYEQYF. The CDR3 nucleotides read TGTGCCAGCAGGCCAGACAGGGCCTCCTACGAGCAGTACTTC.

V gene TRBV24-1 combines with J gene TRBJ2-7; D is possibly TRBD1 (6 bases). Trimming stripped 3 bases from V and 4 bases from J, with 9 bases between. The CDR3 covers 13 residues. Per germline, CDR1 KGHDR and CDR2 SFDVKD. The CDR3 nucleotides read TGTGCCACCAGTGATGGACAGCTATACGAGCAGTACTTC. This gives the protein CATSDGQLYEQYF.

This CDR3 is CASSSGQGGTEAFF. For the CDR3, the DNA is TGCGCCAGCAGCTCCGGACAGGGCGGCACTGAAGCTTTCTTT. The chain is built from TRBV5-1 and TRBJ1-1, with 8 bases fitting TRBD1. This CDR3 has 14 residues. Germline V CDR1 and CDR2: SGHRS, YFSETQ. Losses at the gene ends were 3 bases for V and 4 bases for J; bases not matched to a gene: 5.

The chain combines TRBV6-5 with TRBJ2-7; D unresolved. The germline CDR1 and CDR2 sequences are MNHEY and SVGAGI. Trimming cost V 0 bases and J 1 base, with 7 bases left between them. This CDR3 is 14 amino acids long. CDR3 sequence (DNA): TGTGCCAGCAGTTACTCGGCGACATCCTACGAGCAGTACTTC. It codes for CASSYSATSYEQYF.

The sample holds one count of this clone. This chain uses TRBV18 with TRBJ1-1, with D hard to call. The CDR3 loop spans 14 amino acids. The V end lost 2 bases, the J end lost 3 bases, and 10 bases lay between the germline ends. Germline V gene sequence: CDR1 KGHSH, CDR2 LQKENI. CDR3 nucleotides: TGTGCCAGCTCACCAGGGAGTAAGGACACTGAAGCTTTCTTT. It specifies CASSPGSKDTEAFF. Complete variable domain (other parts from reference TRBV18 and TRBJ1-1): NAGVMQNPRHLVRRRGQEARLRCSPMKGHSHVYWYRQLPEEGLKFMVYLQKENIIDESGMPKERFSAEFPKEGPSILRIQQVVRGDSAAYFCASSPGSKDTEAFFGQGTRLTVV.

V and J are TRBV25-1 and TRBJ2-7; tentatively, D is TRBD2 (5 bases). The CDR3 is 14 amino acids. Trimming cost V 3 bases and J 6 bases, with 15 bases left between them. Germline CDR1 and CDR2: MGHDK and SYGVNS. The CDR3 nucleotides read TGTGCCAGCAGTGACGGTCGACTATATTTCGAGCAGTACTTC. Protein: CASSDGRLYFEQYF.

This chain uses TRBV28 with TRBJ2-7, with 9 bases fitting TRBD1. The germline V gene has CDR1 MDHEN and CDR2 SYDVKM. Unmatched junction bases numbered 5, after V lost 6 bases and J lost 2 bases. This CDR3 comprises 14 residues. CDR3 in DNA: TGTGCCAGCAGCCGCGGGACAGGGACCTACGAGCAGTACTTC. Translating gives CASSRGTGTYEQYF.

In regard to this clone: At one end the junction does not follow the germline gene, possibly because of a read error. V and J are TRBV11-2 and TRBJ1-2; TRBD1 agrees at 7 bases. CDR3 length: 13 amino acids. Germline values: CDR1 SGHAT, CDR2 FQNNGV. The CDR3 DNA follows: TGTGCCAGCAGCATAGACAGGGCCTATGGCTACACCTTC. This sequence encodes CASSIDRAYGYTF. Drawing the rest from reference TRBV11-2 and TRBJ1-2, the complete variable domain is EAGVAQSPRYKIIEKRQSVAFWCNPISGHATLYWYQQILGQGPKLLIQFQNNGVVDDSQLPKDRFSAERLKGVDSTLKIQPAKLEDSAVYLCASSIDRAYGYTFGSGTRLTVV.

This chain connects TRBV14 to TRBJ1-5; tentatively, D is TRBD1 (5 bases). Per germline, CDR1 SGHDN and CDR2 FVKESK. V was pared by 1 base and J by 6 bases, with 10 bases between. This CDR3 spans 14 amino acids. CDR3 coding DNA: TGTGCCAGCAGCCAAGGGGGGGGGAGTCAGCCCCAGCATTTT. This gives the protein CASSQGGGSQPQHF.

The chain employs TRBV7-6 and TRBJ2-7; TRBD2 matches at 11 bases. V was clipped by 3 bases and J by 4 bases; unmatched bases: 5. This CDR3 is 15 amino acids long. Germline CDR1 reads SGHVS; CDR2 reads FNYEAQ. CDR3 sequence (DNA): TGTGCCAGCAGCTTTAATCTAGCGGGAGGTTACGAGCAGTACTTC. Its protein is CASSFNLAGGYEQYF.